The clone carrying this T cell receptor beta chain was recorded once. Its cognate antigen is unknown. The data belong to a study of cytomegalovirus exposure and HLA in healthy donors. Germline CDR1 and CDR2: MNHNS and SASEGT. V was trimmed by 4 bases and J by 3 bases, leaving 14 bases between them. The CDR3 is made up of 15 amino acids. Whole-study results and caveats: Most TCRs appeared rarely, but some public TCRs recurred in many donors. An analysis that was carried out later associated 15,000 to 20,000 TCR beta sequences with HLA alleles at 0.05 false discovery rate. No immune exposure information besides CMV serostatus was available. In a later analysis, TCR beta V- and J-gene trimming showed a link to a missense DCLRE1C variant.

With 60 Vbeta and 13 Jbeta primers, the PCR was carried out. The table came from immunoSEQ multiplex PCR; TCRdb's copy has only in-frame clones and leaves some out. This sample has approximately 120,000 clones, with around 77% found just once. The sample taken for sequencing was PBMCs. The V and J genes are TRBV6-1 and TRBJ2-3; TRBD1 might be the D (6 bases). The receptor's source is a man aged 50 or older in good health and CMV-seronegative. The CDR3, as DNA: TGTGCCAGCAGTGTGTCCACAGGGATTACAGATACGCAGTATTTT. This sequence encodes CASSVSTGITDTQYF.